This T cell receptor beta chain appears in the sequencing data of a study of blood T cell repertoires in COVID-19. Study details: Samples of COVID-19 (acute and convalescent) were obtained from the United States, Italy and Spain. In each case, the material was cDNA or gDNA derived from T cells, B-cell-depleted T cells, or PBMCs.

Germline lookup yields CDR1 LNHNV and CDR2 YYDKDF (reference sequence). The CDR3 runs to 15 residues. The trim removed 0 bases at V and 7 bases at J, leaving 4 bases unmatched. Clones were sequenced by immunoSEQ multiplex PCR, and TCRdb holds only the in-frame ones, with some missing. This table holds roughly 190,000 clones, 70% to 80% found once. This clonotype originated in a woman aged 50 to 65 with acute or convalescent COVID-19. Specimen: peripheral blood. The chain links TRBV15 to TRBJ1-4, with TRBD1 identical over 8 bases. CDR3 DNA: TGTGCCACCAGCAGAGACGGACAGGGATTTGAAAAACTGTTTTTT. It encodes CATSRDGQGFEKLFF.